This TCR beta chain was found in a study of shared clonotypes between healthy human individuals. Trimming shortened V by 0 bases and J by 3 bases, and 19 bases separated the two germline ends. Germline CDR1 is SGHRS and CDR2 is YFSETQ. The CDR3 has 18 amino acids. Of note for this clone: The target antigen is unknown.

General observations from the study: Relative to memory subsets, naive subsets generally showed larger estimated richness. Some clonotypes were shared by all four sorted-subset donors, while others were not shared. The non-shared ones had lower generation probabilities than the shared ones.

The study ran the assay at deep level. Every subset had its genomic DNA shared out evenly among several immunoSEQ plates. Only in-frame clones appear in the TCRdb table, and some are missing; sequencing was by immunoSEQ multiplex PCR. The sample contains 2 million to 3 million clones, approximately 93% of which appear only once. The chain carries TRBV5-1 and TRBJ2-1; a possible D gene is TRBD2 (5 bases). This clonotype originated in a young man in good health. Some clones in this sample may be carry-over from other donors' samples. The sequencing input was naive CD4+ T cells from PBMCs. Subset given: CD45RA+ positively selected. The CDR3 DNA reads TGCGCCAGCAGCTTGGTCGCGGTCAGAGGGATAATCTACAATGAGCAGTTCTTC. It yields the protein CASSLVAVRGIIYNEQFF.